The subject of this entry is one TCR beta chain. The antigen remains undetermined. The data originate from a study of cytomegalovirus exposure and HLA in healthy donors. At the level of the study: The study's early data release held about 85 million unique TCRs from HLA-typed donors.

Amplification used 60 Vbeta primers and 13 Jbeta primers. Repertoires were generated with immunoSEQ multiplex PCR, while TCRdb's copy carries only in-frame clones and drops some. This sample has roughly 120,000 clones, with around 82% found just once. The V gene lost 4 bases and the J gene lost 1 base, with 18 bases spanning the gap. The germline gives CDR1 LGHNA, CDR2 YSLEER. The CDR3 spans 17 residues. Study outcomes and limitations: For presence/absence analyses, sequencing depth was assumed to be roughly uniform across donors. Highly shared sequence variants in one cluster were likely a sequencing artifact. An analysis done earlier found most TCR beta V segments productive about 87% or about 30% of the time.

The specimen was PBMCs. The chain has TRBV4-3 and TRBJ2-3; D possibly corresponds to TRBD2 (6 bases). The receptor comes from a male donor in good health and CMV-seropositive. The CDR3 region has the DNA TGCGCCAGCAGCCGACTTTGGGACGGGAGCGGCACAGATACGCAGTATTTT. Translation gives CASSRLWDGSGTDTQYF.